Listed here are 10 T cell receptor beta chains from one sample, sequenced in a study of blood T cell repertoires in COVID-19. Profiled with immunoSEQ multiplex PCR; TCRdb holds only in-frame clones, not every one. The repertoire holds more than 200,000 clones, with 88% as singletons. The sequenced sample consisted of peripheral blood. The receptor set was obtained from a woman aged 25-40 years with COVID-19, enrolled during active disease.

V gene TRBV30 combines with J gene TRBJ1-2, with 9 bases that match TRBD1. The CDR3 is 14 amino acids. The V gene end was trimmed by 5 bases and the J gene end by 0 bases; junction bases not matched to a gene: 4. The germline gives CDR1 GTSNPN, CDR2 SVGIG (reference sequence). This CDR3 is CAWGDRGSNYGYTF. The CDR3 DNA sequence: TGTGCCTGGGGAGACAGGGGGTCTAACTATGGCTACACCTTC.

This chain connects TRBV28 to TRBJ1-2; 7 bases fit TRBD1. The CDR3 runs to 13 residues. Trimming at V came to 3 bases and at J to 7 bases, leaving 5 bases not matched to a gene. Germline V gives CDR1 MDHEN, CDR2 SYDVKM. CDR3 sequence: CASSLATGAGYTF. The DNA for the CDR3 is TGTGCCAGCAGTTTGGCAACAGGGGCTGGCTACACCTTC.

The chain joins TRBV12-5 to TRBJ2-2, with 7 bases fitting TRBD1. CDR3 size: 15 residues. The ends lost 5 bases at V and 12 bases at J; junction bases unmatched: 15. Germline lookup yields CDR1 LGHNT and CDR2 FRNRAP. DNA of the CDR3: TGTGCTAGTGGTCCTACCCGCCAGGGGACAGTCAAGCTGTTTTTT. Translating gives CASGPTRQGTVKLFF.

The gene calls are TRBV7-9 and TRBJ1-5; D uncertain. Per the germline V gene, CDR1 is SEHNR and CDR2 is FQNEAQ (reference sequence). Trimming pared 4 bases from V and 7 bases from J, leaving 11 bases between. There are 13 residues in the CDR3. CDR3 sequence reads: CASSSLTGQPQHF. The CDR3 region has the DNA TGTGCCAGCAGCTCCCTGACGGGGCAGCCCCAGCATTTT.

This chain uses TRBV10-3 with TRBJ2-4, with D maybe TRBD2 (5 bases). The germline V gene has CDR1 ENHRY and CDR2 SYGVKD. There are 16 residues in the CDR3. The germline V and J ends were trimmed by 3 bases and 1 base, with 13 bases remaining between them. CDR3 DNA: TGTGCCATCAGTGACAGACTAACCGGGGCCAAAAACATTCAGTACTTC. It translates to CAISDRLTGAKNIQYF.

The rearrangement uses TRBV27 and TRBJ2-5; 7 nucleotides agree with TRBD2. The J segment lost 5 bases and the V segment lost 6 bases, leaving 6 bases of the junction unmatched. There are 13 residues in the CDR3. CDR1 is MNHEY and CDR2 is SMNVEV in the germline V gene (reference sequence). The CDR3 protein is CASRTSLAETQYF. The CDR3 DNA reads as TGTGCCAGCAGGACTAGCTTAGCGGAGACCCAGTACTTC.

The chain has TRBV3-1 (or the pseudogene TRBV3-2) and TRBJ2-5; possibly TRBD2 for D (6 bases). This CDR3 has 17 residues. V lost 0 bases, J lost 2 bases, and 16 bases lay in between. CDR1 is LGHDT, CDR2 YNNKEL, per germline (reference sequence). The CDR3 protein is CASSQDPPGGRQETQYF. CDR3 nucleotides: TGTGCCAGCAGCCAAGATCCCCCCGGAGGGCGACAAGAGACCCAGTACTTC.

The table lists this clone with a count of one. This chain uses TRBV7-9 with TRBJ2-2, with TRBD2 matching 8 bases. V shed 4 bases and J 1 base; nucleotides not matched to a gene: 8. This CDR3 has 17 amino acids. Germline V gene data show CDR1 as SEHNR and CDR2 as FQNEAQ (reference sequence). DNA for the CDR3: TGTGCCAGCAGCTCACAACCGGGACTAGGGAACACCGGGGAGCTGTTTTTT. It codes for CASSSQPGLGNTGELFF.

This clone has just one count. This chain links TRBV6-4 with TRBJ2-3; tentative D call: TRBD2 (7 bases). The CDR3 consists of 15 residues. Germline assignment: CDR1 MRHNA and CDR2 SNTAGT. Trimming left V 6 bases short and J 4 bases short, with 17 bases between. CDR3 in amino acids: CASSPSGGEADTQYF. The CDR3 DNA reads TGTGCCAGCAGCCCCTCGGGGGGCGAGGCAGATACGCAGTATTTT.

As for this clone: This CDR3 is also generated by other DNA sequences in the sample. The CDR3 sequence is CASNPTGSNQPQHF. The CDR3 coding sequence is TGTGCCAGCAACCCGACGGGTAGCAATCAGCCCCAGCATTTT. The chain recombines TRBV6-5 with TRBJ1-5; D unresolved. The CDR3 contains 14 residues. Germline values: CDR1 MNHEY, CDR2 SVGAGI. V was clipped by 7 bases and J by 0 bases, with 10 bases between them.